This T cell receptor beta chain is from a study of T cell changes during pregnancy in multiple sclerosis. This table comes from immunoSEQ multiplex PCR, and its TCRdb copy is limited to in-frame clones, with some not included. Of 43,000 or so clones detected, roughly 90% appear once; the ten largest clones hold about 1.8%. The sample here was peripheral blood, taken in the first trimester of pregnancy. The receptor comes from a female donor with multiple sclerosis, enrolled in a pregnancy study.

CDR3 sequence reads: CASSPPEGFSGNTEAFF. In DNA form, the CDR3 reads TGTGCCAGCTCCCCCCCAGAGGGATTCTCGGGTAACACTGAAGCTTTCTTT. The V gene is TRBV18, the J gene TRBJ1-1; no firm D call. CDR3 size: 17 residues. V lost 6 bases and J lost 2, with 22 bases in between. CDR1 is KGHSH and CDR2 is LQKENI in the germline V gene.